The 8 T cell receptor beta chains below all came from one sample that was sequenced in a study of shared clonotypes between healthy human individuals. Sequencing used immunoSEQ multiplex PCR; TCRdb keeps in-frame clones, though not all of them. The sample includes about 680,000 clones, around 74% of them seen just once. Sequencing was performed on memory CD4+ T cells sorted from blood. Subset described: CD45RA-negative fraction. These receptors were collected from a young woman in good health.

Comments on this clone: Relative to the germline gene, one junction end is altered; a read error may explain this. The same CDR3 is also encoded by other DNA sequences in this sample. The chain employs TRBV6-1 and TRBJ1-2; TRBD1 aligns across 8 bases. The germline V gene encodes CDR1 MNHNS and CDR2 SASEGT. The CDR3 is made up of 14 amino acids. In nucleotides, the CDR3 is TGTGCCAGCAGCGAAGGGGGGACAGGTGGTGGCTACACCTTC. This translates into CASSEGGTGGGYTF.

The chain employs TRBV28 and TRBJ1-5; D perhaps matches TRBD1 (5 bases). The CDR3 spans 16 residues. CDR1 and CDR2 (germline): MDHEN, SYDVKM. The V end was cut by 5 bases, the J end by 0 bases, with 14 bases between. For the CDR3, the DNA is TGTGCCAGCAGTACCCCTTCGACAGTTAGCAATCAGCCCCAGCATTTT. Protein sequence: CASSTPSTVSNQPQHF.

This clone has only a few counts. This sequence joins TRBV2 and TRBJ1-2; D call uncertain. Germline V gene lookup returns CDR1 SNHLY and CDR2 FYNNEI. The CDR3 loop spans 12 amino acids. V lost 3 bases and J lost 0, with 2 bases in between. The CDR3 DNA reads TGTGCCAGCAGTGATACTAACTATGGCTACACCTTC. Amino acid sequence: CASSDTNYGYTF.

The J gene is TRBJ2-1, the V gene TRBV7-4; D not certain. The germline CDR1 and CDR2 sequences are SGHVT and SQSDAQ. Trimming left V 1 base short and J 5 bases short, with 12 bases between. The CDR3 has 15 residues. Here the CDR3 reads CASSLGARSHNEQFF. The DNA for the CDR3 is TGTGCCAGCAGCTTAGGGGCTAGGTCCCACAATGAGCAGTTCTTC.

This clone was picked up a small number of times. This rearrangement joins TRBV6-4 to TRBJ1-1; D ambiguous. CDR1 is MRHNA and CDR2 is SNTAGT in the germline V gene. Deletions cut 3 bases from V and 1 base from J, with 9 bases between. This CDR3 has 14 residues. The CDR3 region has the DNA TGTGCCAGCAGTGATTTTTGGAGGAACACTGAAGCTTTCTTT. Encoded protein: CASSDFWRNTEAFF.

The J gene is TRBJ1-4, the V gene TRBV6-1; TRBD1 might be the D (5 bases). The germline V gene encodes CDR1 MNHNS and CDR2 SASEGT. The CDR3 spans 14 residues. The ends were cut back, 2 bases at V and 7 bases at J, with 11 bases in the middle. The CDR3 reads CASSESGNSEKLFF. CDR3 nucleotide sequence: TGTGCCAGCAGTGAATCAGGGAATAGTGAAAAACTGTTTTTT.

This clone was seen once. V gene TRBV5-8 combines with J gene TRBJ2-7; 9 bases line up with TRBD1. Per germline, CDR1 SGHTS and CDR2 YDEGEE. This CDR3 is 15 amino acids long. The trim removed 4 bases at V and 4 bases at J, leaving 9 bases unmatched. Written as DNA, the CDR3 is TGTGCCAGCAGCATTACAGGGGGCGTACGATACGAGCAGTACTTC. It codes for CASSITGGVRYEQYF.

V usage is TRBV5-3 and J usage is TRBJ2-3; D remains unclear. TRBV5-3 is flagged as an ORF with uncertain function. V gave up 1 base and J gave up 1 base, with 7 bases separating them. The CDR3 is 14 residues long. CDR3 residues: CARSLSAGTDTQYF. The CDR3 nucleotides are TGTGCCAGAAGCTTGTCGGCTGGCACAGATACGCAGTATTTT.